The present entry profiles one T cell receptor beta chain with its context. Antigen unknown. The data belong to a study of OX40 agonist ivuxolimab in advanced cancers. Study-level findings and limits: Doses of 0.1 to 3.0 mg/kg were accompanied by clonal expansion of CD4+ and CD8+ blood T cells by week 6. Low levels of normalized T-cell clonal expansion also appeared in some nonresponders. Specificity for antigen went undetermined in the expanded peripheral T cells.

Clones were read by immunoSEQ multiplex PCR, and TCRdb kept only the in-frame ones, dropping some. The sample holds over 10,000 clones, roughly four fifths seen once. This sequence originates from an adult with an advanced solid tumor such as melanoma, head and neck, liver or kidney cancer. The source was CD4+ or CD8+ T cells sorted from blood, collected in a trial of the OX40 agonist ivuxolimab.

The CDR3 spells CASSPGGRGLDTQYF. CDR3 bases: TGTGCCAGCAGCCCTGGAGGCCGGGGACTCGATACGCAGTATTTT. The chain combines TRBV5-8 with TRBJ2-3; the D gene is possibly TRBD2 (6 bases). V was shortened by 4 bases and J by 6 bases, with 18 bases between the two germline ends. Per the germline V gene, CDR1 is SGHTS and CDR2 is YDEGEE. The CDR3 runs 15 residues.